This T cell receptor beta chain came from a study of prognosis after radiotherapy for stage I lung cancer. Study observations and caveats: Unique TCR clone counts dropped after stereotactic body radiation therapy, from a median of roughly 10,000 to 7,000. Usage of the TRBV and TRBJ genes (in patients with versus without metastases) was reportedly different.

This clonotype was seen many times. Its specificity is unknown. Two rounds of multiplex PCR amplified TCR beta CDR3 from genomic DNA. The authors ran first-round PCR with primers specific to each TRBV and TRBJ gene. TCRdb independently ran MiXCR on the multiplex PCR reads; one entry per CDR3 protein. In the table there are tens of thousands of distinct CDR3 sequences, 35% to 50% of which are singletons. The length of the CDR3 is 16 residues. Germline V gene sequence: CDR1 SGHNT, CDR2 YENEEA. The junction had 8 bases not matched to a gene; V was cut back by 0 bases and J by 8 bases. The TCR sequence derives from a donor over 45 with non-small cell lung cancer. This chain links TRBV11-3 with TRBJ2-1; the match to TRBD2 covers 9 bases. Specimen: PBMCs, collected before or after stereotactic body radiation therapy (not recorded which). The CDR3 loop is CASSLDAGGPFYEQFF. The DNA of the CDR3 is TGTGCCAGCAGCTTAGATGCGGGAGGGCCTTTCTATGAGCAGTTCTTC.